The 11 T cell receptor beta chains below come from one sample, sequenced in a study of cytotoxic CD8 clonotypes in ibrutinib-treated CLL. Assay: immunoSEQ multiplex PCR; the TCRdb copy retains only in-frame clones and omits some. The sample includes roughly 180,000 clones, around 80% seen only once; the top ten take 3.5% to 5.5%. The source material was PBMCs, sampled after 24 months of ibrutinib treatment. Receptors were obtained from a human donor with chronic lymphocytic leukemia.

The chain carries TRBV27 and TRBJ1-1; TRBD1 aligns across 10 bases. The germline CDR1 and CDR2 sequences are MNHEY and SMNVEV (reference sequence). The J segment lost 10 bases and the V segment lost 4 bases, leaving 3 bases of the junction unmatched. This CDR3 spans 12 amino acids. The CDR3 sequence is CASSSWTGGAFF. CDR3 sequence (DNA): TGTGCCAGCAGTTCCTGGACAGGGGGAGCTTTCTTT.

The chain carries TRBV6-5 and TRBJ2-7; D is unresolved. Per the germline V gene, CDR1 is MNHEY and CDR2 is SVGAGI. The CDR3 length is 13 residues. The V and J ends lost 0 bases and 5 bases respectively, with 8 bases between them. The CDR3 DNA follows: TGTGCCAGCAGTTACTCGGGGTACGACGAGCAGTACTTC. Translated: CASSYSGYDEQYF.

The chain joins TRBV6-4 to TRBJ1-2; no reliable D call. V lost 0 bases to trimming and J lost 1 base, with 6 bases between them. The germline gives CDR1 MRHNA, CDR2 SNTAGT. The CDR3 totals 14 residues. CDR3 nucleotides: TGTGCCAGCAGTGACTCTGGTTTTAACTATGGCTACACCTTC. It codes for CASSDSGFNYGYTF.

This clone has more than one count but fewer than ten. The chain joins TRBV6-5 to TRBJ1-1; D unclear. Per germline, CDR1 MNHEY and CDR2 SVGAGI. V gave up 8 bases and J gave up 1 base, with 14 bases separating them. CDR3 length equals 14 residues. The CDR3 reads CASQSLVPNTEAFF. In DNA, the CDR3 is TGTGCCAGCCAGAGTCTGGTGCCGAACACTGAAGCTTTCTTT.

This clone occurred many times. This CDR3 is CASSIGPGNGYTF. DNA of the CDR3: TGTGCCAGTAGTATAGGACCGGGCAATGGCTACACCTTC. V usage is TRBV19 and J usage is TRBJ1-2; D call uncertain. The CDR3 is 13 amino acids. Between the trimmed V and J ends, which lost 1 base and 6 bases, there was a span of 9 bases. CDR1 is LNHDA, CDR2 SQIVND, per germline (reference sequence). Looking up the rest from reference TRBV19 and TRBJ1-2 gives the full variable domain: DGGITQSPKYLFRKEGQNVTLSCEQNLNHDAMYWYRQDPGQGLRLIYYSQIVNDFQKGDIAEGYSVSREKKESFPLTVTSAQKNPTAFYLCASSIGPGNGYTFGSGTRLTVV.

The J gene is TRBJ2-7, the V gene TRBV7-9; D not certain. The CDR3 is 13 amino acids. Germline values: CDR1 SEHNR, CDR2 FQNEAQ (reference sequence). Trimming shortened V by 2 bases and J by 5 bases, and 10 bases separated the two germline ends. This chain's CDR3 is CASSLTDGDEQYF. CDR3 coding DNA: TGTGCCAGCAGCTTAACTGACGGCGACGAGCAGTACTTC.

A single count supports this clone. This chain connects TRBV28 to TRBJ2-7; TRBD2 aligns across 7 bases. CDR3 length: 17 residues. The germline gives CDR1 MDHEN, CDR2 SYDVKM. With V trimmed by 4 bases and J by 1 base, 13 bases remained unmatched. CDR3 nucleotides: TGTGCCAGCAGTTCGACACCTGGGGGAGGGACGTCCTACGAGCAGTACTTC. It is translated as CASSSTPGGGTSYEQYF.

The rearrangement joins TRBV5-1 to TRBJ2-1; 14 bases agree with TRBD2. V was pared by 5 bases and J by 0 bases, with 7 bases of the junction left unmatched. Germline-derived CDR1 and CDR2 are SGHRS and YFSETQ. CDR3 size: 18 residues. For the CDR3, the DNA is TGCGCCAGCAGACGGACTAGCGGGAGGTTTGCCTCCTACAATGAGCAGTTCTTC. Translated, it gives CASRRTSGRFASYNEQFF.

In DNA, the CDR3 is TGTGCCAGCAGCCGTAGTCCGGACAGGGGCTCAGATACGCAGTATTTT. It codes for CASSRSPDRGSDTQYF. The chain combines TRBV7-8 with TRBJ2-3, with TRBD1 identical over 9 bases. CDR3 length: 16 residues. CDR1 is SGHVS, CDR2 FQNEAQ, per germline. Losses at the gene ends were 5 bases for V and 4 bases for J; bases not matched to a gene: 10.

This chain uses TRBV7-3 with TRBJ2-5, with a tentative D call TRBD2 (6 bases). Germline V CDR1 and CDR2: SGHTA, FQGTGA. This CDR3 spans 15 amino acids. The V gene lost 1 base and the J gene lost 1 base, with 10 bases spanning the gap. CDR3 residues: CASSLNGLPQETQYF. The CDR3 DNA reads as TGTGCCAGCAGCTTAAATGGACTACCCCAAGAGACCCAGTACTTC. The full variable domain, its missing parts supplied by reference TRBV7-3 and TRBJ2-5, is GAGVSQTPSNKVTEKGKYVELRCDPISGHTALYWYRQSLGQGPEFLIYFQGTGAADDSGLPNDRFFAVRPEGSVSTLKIQRTERGDSAVYLCASSLNGLPQETQYFGPGTRLLVL.

The chain's CDR3 is CASSLGGQGSGNTIYF. In DNA form, the CDR3 reads TGTGCCAGCAGCTTAGGGGGACAGGGCTCTGGAAACACCATATATTTT. The rearrangement joins TRBV7-8 to TRBJ1-3; 9 positions agree with TRBD1. Germline V CDR1 and CDR2: SGHVS, FQNEAQ. Unmatched junction bases numbered 1, after V lost 1 base and J lost 0 bases. There are 16 residues in the CDR3.